Listed below are T cell receptor beta chains from one sample, sequenced in a study of cytomegalovirus exposure and HLA in healthy donors. Generated by immunoSEQ multiplex PCR, the TCRdb table keeps only in-frame clones and is missing some. The sample contains approximately 90,000 clones, 75% to 80% of which appear only once. Material for sequencing was PBMCs. These receptors originate from a man aged 25 to 40 in good health and CMV-seronegative. The conserved cysteine and the conserved F or W are not part of the CDR3 here. Fields, in order: J gene, V gene, clone size, CDR3 protein. Expanded clones are given a class, and other clones once, few, many or no size at all.

>TRBJ2-1|TRBV7-9|-
ASSLFPDRGRFNEQF
>TRBJ1-1|TRBV21-1|-
ASSKKSRDRGETEAF
>TRBJ2-4|TRBV5-1|-
ASSPNSDIQY
>TRBJ1-2|TRBV5-6|-
ASSLLMTGNYGYT
>TRBJ2-1|TRBV7-9|-
ASSPGLAGNEQF
>TRBJ1-6|TRBV6-5|-
ASSYRAGRDSPLH
>TRBJ1-5|TRBV29-1|-
SVATGAGQPQH
>TRBJ2-7|TRBV7-9|-
ASSRDSSYEQY
>TRBJ2-7|TRBV7-9|-
SSSRGQMSYEQY
>TRBJ2-3|TRBV4-1|once
ASSPRDRGSDTQY
>TRBJ2-7|TRBV7-2|-
ASSKGFRDYR
>-|TRBV6-4|-
ASSFSGQFEQY
>TRBJ2-7|TRBV19|-
ASTGQGGYEQY
>TRBJ2-7|TRBV10-3|once
AIKPDRGPYEQY
>TRBJ2-7|TRBV5-1|-
ASSLSIQYEQY
>TRBJ2-5|TRBV7-9|-
ASSSSREEETQY
>TRBJ2-1|TRBV10-1|-
ASSPGGYNEQF
>TRBJ2-7|TRBV7-9|-
ASSQYRGTATGEQY
>TRBJ2-5|TRBV5-1|-
ASSLEDSKETQY
>TRBJ1-6|TRBV11-2|once
ASSLGGGGSYNSPLH
>-|TRBV6-1|-
ASSAQGTGEYEQY
>TRBJ2-7|TRBV6-1|-
ASRPTTASSYEQY
>TRBJ2-3|TRBV9|-
ASSVLSVYTDTQY
>TRBJ2-1|TRBV11-2|few
ASSLVAGPYNEQF
>TRBJ2-7|TRBV7-8|-
ASSLAQGSGAEQY
>TRBJ2-7|TRBV19|-
ASSIGGQGNEQY
>TRBJ1-1|TRBV6-6|-
ASSYTGAEAF
>TRBJ1-2|TRBV27|few
ASSFSGGGYGYT
>TRBJ1-5|TRBV7-2|-
ASSLGQGGYQPQH
>TRBJ2-3|TRBV28|-
ASRSGGADTQY
>TRBJ2-6|TRBV7-2|-
ASSWGLAGANVLT
>TRBJ2-3|TRBV7-2|-
ASSPTSENTDTQY
>TRBJ2-7|TRBV15|-
ATSREKHYEQY
>TRBJ1-1|TRBV28|few
ASITGANTEAF
>TRBJ2-1|TRBV11-2|-
ASSSGLLRSYNEQF
>TRBJ1-1|TRBV7-9|-
ASARGRDTEAF
>TRBJ2-1|TRBV5-5|few
ASSLTSQSGVNEQF
>TRBJ2-1|TRBV11-3|-
ASSLGGQGENEQF
>TRBJ2-2|TRBV14|few
ASSQDNSRGRTGELF
>TRBJ2-1|TRBV6-6|-
ASNLAGPYNEQF
>TRBJ2-1|TRBV5-5|few
ASTRAGLAGNEQF
>TRBJ1-1|TRBV7-9|-
SSSLEQGVAPVEAF
>TRBJ1-3|TRBV21-1|-
ASSKREIGWDTIY
>TRBJ2-7|TRBV11-2|-
ASSPGAGGSYEQY
>TRBJ2-2|TRBV18|-
ASSPRTGSDTGELF
>TRBJ1-5|TRBV25-1|once
ASSGQGESNQPQH
>TRBJ2-7|TRBV7-9|once
ASNPPGQTYEQY